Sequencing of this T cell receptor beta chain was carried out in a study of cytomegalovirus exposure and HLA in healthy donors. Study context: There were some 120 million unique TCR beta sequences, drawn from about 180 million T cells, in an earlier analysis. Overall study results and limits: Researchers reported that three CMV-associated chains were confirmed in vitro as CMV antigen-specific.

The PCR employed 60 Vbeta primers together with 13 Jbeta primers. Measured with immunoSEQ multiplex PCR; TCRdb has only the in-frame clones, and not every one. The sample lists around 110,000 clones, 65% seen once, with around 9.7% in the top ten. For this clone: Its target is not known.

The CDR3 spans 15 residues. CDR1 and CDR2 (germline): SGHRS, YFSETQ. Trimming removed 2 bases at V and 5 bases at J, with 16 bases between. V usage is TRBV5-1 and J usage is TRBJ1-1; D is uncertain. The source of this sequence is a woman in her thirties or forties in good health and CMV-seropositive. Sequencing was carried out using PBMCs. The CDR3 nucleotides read TGCGCCAGCAGCTTATCCGGTAGAGGAGGGACTGAAGCTTTCTTT. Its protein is CASSLSGRGGTEAFF.